Each of the 10 T cell receptor beta chains below was sequenced from the same sample in a study of cytomegalovirus exposure and HLA in healthy donors. Primers: 60 Vbeta forward and 13 Jbeta reverse. This table comes from immunoSEQ multiplex PCR, and its TCRdb copy is limited to in-frame clones, with some not included. Of approximately 150,000 clones in the sample, 71% are singletons; the top ten hold over 2.5%. The sequenced material came from PBMCs. The receptors originated from a woman aged 25 to 39 in good health and CMV-seronegative.

This clone occurred a few times. The chain uses TRBV5-5 and TRBJ1-1; D gene unclear. V gave up 2 bases and J gave up 3 bases, with 11 bases separating them. CDR1 and CDR2 (germline): SGHKS, YYEKEE (reference sequence). CDR3 size: 14 residues. CDR3 in DNA: TGTGCCAGCAGCTTAGGCTGGAGAGACACTGAAGCTTTCTTT. Amino acids: CASSLGWRDTEAFF.

This rearrangement joins TRBV5-4 to TRBJ2-2, with 13 bases lining up with TRBD2. After removal of 4 bases from V and 6 bases from J, the junction contained 6 bases not matched to a gene. This CDR3 is built from 16 residues. Germline CDR1 and CDR2: SGHNT and YYREEE (reference sequence). CDR3 amino acids: CASSKLAGGGPGELFF. The CDR3 coding sequence is TGTGCCAGCAGCAAACTAGCGGGAGGGGGCCCCGGGGAGCTGTTTTTT.

The chain couples TRBV7-9 to TRBJ2-3, with 7 bases identical to TRBD1. J was trimmed by 6 bases and V by 8 bases; bases with no gene match: 8. The germline V gene encodes CDR1 SEHNR and CDR2 FQNEAQ (reference sequence). This CDR3 region has 13 residues. DNA for the CDR3: TGTGCCAGCGGACAGGAGTTAACGGATACGCAGTATTTT. Its protein is CASGQELTDTQYF.

The chain carries TRBV11-1 and TRBJ1-4, with 8 bases lining up with TRBD1. CDR1 and CDR2 (germline): SGHAT, FQDESV (reference sequence). Germline trimming cut 4 bases from V and 6 bases from J; bases unmatched to any gene: 10. CDR3 length: 16 amino acids. CDR3 sequence reads: CASSSPTGDEDEKLFF. Written as DNA, the CDR3 is TGTGCCAGCAGCTCCCCGACAGGGGATGAGGATGAAAAACTGTTTTTT.

The chain carries TRBV18 and TRBJ2-7, with 8 nucleotides matching TRBD1. Trimming cost V 6 bases and J 2 bases; bases outside gene matches: 9. CDR1 is KGHSH and CDR2 is LQKENI in the germline V gene. The length of the CDR3 is 15 residues. The CDR3 here is CASSPTGQGPYEQYF. As DNA, the CDR3 is TGTGCCAGCTCGCCTACTGGACAGGGCCCCTACGAGCAGTACTTC. The entire variable domain, with the rest obtained from reference TRBV18 and TRBJ2-7, is as follows: NAGVMQNPRHLVRRRGQEARLRCSPMKGHSHVYWYRQLPEEGLKFMVYLQKENIIDESGMPKERFSAEFPKEGPSILRIQQVVRGDSAAYFCASSPTGQGPYEQYFGPGTRLTVT.

The genes are TRBV29-1 and TRBJ2-1, with 9 bases identical to TRBD2. CDR3 size: 15 residues. The V and J ends lost 5 bases and 0 bases, in that order; junction bases with no gene match: 5. Germline CDR1 and CDR2: SQVTM and ANQGSEA. As DNA, the CDR3 is TGCAGCGTTAGACTAGCGGACGTCTCCTACAATGAGCAGTTCTTC. Amino acid sequence: CSVRLADVSYNEQFF.

This sequence joins TRBV5-1 and TRBJ2-1; 7 bases line up with TRBD2. This CDR3 contains 14 residues. Germline V CDR1 and CDR2: SGHRS, YFSETQ. Trimming cost V 5 bases and J 7 bases; bases outside gene matches: 9. The CDR3 spells CASSSQGLINEQFF. In DNA form, the CDR3 reads TGCGCCAGCAGTTCCCAGGGACTAATAAATGAGCAGTTCTTC.

The chain is built from TRBV9 and TRBJ2-7; 8 nucleotides align to TRBD1. CDR3 size: 14 residues. Unmatched junction bases numbered 6, after V lost 4 bases and J lost 3 bases. Germline V CDR1 and CDR2: SGDLS, YYNGEE. CDR3 coding DNA: TGTGCCAGCAGCTTACAAACAGGGGGCTACGAGCAGTACTTC. Protein sequence: CASSLQTGGYEQYF.

Worth noting for this clone: The junction differs from germline at one of its ends, possibly a read error. This chain connects TRBV6-1 to TRBJ2-2; maybe TRBD2 (8 bases). The CDR3 is 15 residues long. In germline, CDR1 is MNHNS, CDR2 SASEGT. CDR3 nucleotide sequence: TGTGCCAGCGGTGAAGGGGGCGGGGGGTCCGGGGAGCTGTTTTTT. Encoded protein: CASGEGGGGSGELFF.

This rearrangement joins TRBV7-3 to TRBJ2-2, with 8 nucleotides matching TRBD1. The germline gives CDR1 SGHTA, CDR2 FQGTGA. The CDR3 has 15 amino acids. V lost 3 bases and J lost 3; bases outside the gene matches: 3. For the CDR3, the DNA is TGTGCCAGCAGCTTCGACAGGGGTGACACCGGGGAGCTGTTTTTT. Translated, it gives CASSFDRGDTGELFF.